This T cell receptor beta chain was obtained from a study of low-dose radiotherapy and immunotherapy resistance in tumors. The overall study: Patients of Cohort 1 had 0.5 Gy fractions every 2 weeks, which summed to 6.5 Gy. Oral aspirin 300 mg was taken by patients daily for four cycles from cycle 1 day 1. Every six weeks patients received intravenous ipilimumab 1 mg/kg, and every two weeks they received intravenous nivolumab 240 mg.

CDR3 length equals 14 residues. Trimming cost V 11 bases and J 1 base; bases outside gene matches: 8. Germline V gene sequence: CDR1 MNHNS, CDR2 SASEGT. This clonotype was counted ten times or more. Time point indicated: after trial treatment. Specified treatment: LDRT plus nivolumab, ipilimumab, low-dose cyclophosphamide and aspirin (RACIN trial). Every donor was treated with nivolumab, ipilimumab, aspirin, low-dose cyclophosphamide and also low-dose radiotherapy. TRAV- and TRBV-specific primers primed first-strand cDNA, covering alpha and beta chains. The TCRs were subjected to amplification over approximately 20 PCR cycles employing a constant-region primer in conjunction with a V-primer adapter. TCRdb recomputed calls from the reads with MiXCR, one row per CDR3 protein. Of tens of thousands of distinct CDR3 sequences listed, 20% to 25% were seen once; the top ten hold 10%.

Sequenced material: PBMCs, taken after low-dose radiotherapy plus immunotherapy. The origin of this receptor is a male donor with prostate cancer. This sequence joins TRBV6-1 and TRBJ2-5, with 9 bases aligning to TRBD1. This CDR3 reads CASQGARLQETQYF. CDR3 nucleotides: TGTGCCTCACAGGGGGCTCGTCTCCAAGAGACCCAGTACTTC.